This TCR beta chain was recorded in a study of T cells in Graves' hyperthyroidism and ophthalmopathy. Subjects aged 18 to 65 presented with newly diagnosed hyperthyroidism of less than 2 months' duration. In making diagnoses, clinical symptoms, serum thyroxine and TRAb, thyroid ultrasound and orbital computed tomography were all used. CDR1 DFQATT and CDR2 SNEGSKA come from the germline V gene (reference sequence). V was clipped by 7 bases and J by 3 bases, with 13 bases between them. CDR3 length: 13 residues. Researchers took RNA transcripts and amplified the TCR beta CDR3 regions from them. Initially, a first-round RT-PCR of the TCR CDR3 employed the HTBI primer set. One entry per CDR3 protein, called by TCRdb with MiXCR from the multiplex PCR reads. The table has around 190,000 distinct CDR3 sequences, roughly 17% seen once.

The rearrangement links TRBV20-1 to TRBJ2-1, with a possible D match to TRBD2 (6 bases). The source is a woman in her 50s with Graves' hyperthyroidism. The specimen sequenced was blood. The CDR3 spells CSVATSLYNEQFF. As DNA, the CDR3 is TGCAGTGTCGCGACTAGTCTCTACAATGAGCAGTTCTTC.